Each of the 17 T cell receptor beta chains below was sequenced from the same sample in a study of blood T cell repertoires in COVID-19. Produced via immunoSEQ multiplex PCR; TCRdb's table is partial and in-frame only. Of 310,000 or so clones in the sample, about 86% were seen once. The sequencing sample was made of peripheral blood. The origin of the receptors is a woman in her fifties or sixties with acute or convalescent COVID-19.

The chain carries TRBV5-1 and TRBJ1-2; D uncertain. Trimming removed 4 bases at V and 5 bases at J, with 12 bases between. Germline assignment: CDR1 SGHRS and CDR2 YFSETQ. The CDR3 covers 13 residues. CDR3 region: CASSPRGDYGYTF. CDR3 DNA sequence: TGCGCCAGCAGCCCTCGCGGGGATTATGGCTACACCTTC. Variable domain in full (rest from reference TRBV5-1 and TRBJ1-2): KAGVTQTPRYLIKTRGQQVTLSCSPISGHRSVSWYQQTPGQGLQFLFEYFSETQRNKGNFPGRFSGRQFSNSRSEMNVSTLELGDSALYLCASSPRGDYGYTFGSGTRLTVV.

Here the CDR3 reads CASSPGTSGREQFF. The CDR3 DNA reads as TGTGCCAGCAGCCCCGGGACTAGCGGTCGTGAGCAGTTCTTC. The chain is built from TRBV27 and TRBJ2-1; TRBD2 matches at 11 bases. This CDR3 has 14 amino acids. The germline V gene has CDR1 MNHEY and CDR2 SMNVEV (reference sequence). V was clipped by 6 bases and J by 9 bases; unmatched bases: 7.

The chain combines TRBV5-6 with TRBJ1-2; D remains unclear. Trimming cost V 0 bases and J 4 bases, with 13 bases left between them. This CDR3 has 15 amino acids. Per the germline V gene, CDR1 is SGHDT and CDR2 is YYEEEE. The CDR3 DNA sequence: TGTGCCAGCAGCTTGGGACCAACTATAGGCTATGGCTACACCTTC. Translation: CASSLGPTIGYGYTF.

The gene calls are TRBV3-1 (or the pseudogene TRBV3-2) and TRBJ2-2; 10 bases are a match to TRBD2. The V segment lost 4 bases and the J segment 0 bases; nucleotides outside the gene matches: 8. The V gene's germline CDR1 is LGHDT and CDR2 YNNKEL (reference sequence). The CDR3 loop spans 18 amino acids. The CDR3 region has the DNA TGTGCCAGCAGCCTGGGTCTAGCGGGAGAACCGAACACCGGGGAGCTGTTTTTT. This codes for CASSLGLAGEPNTGELFF.

The chain employs TRBV12-3 or TRBV12-4 and TRBJ2-4; D unresolved. This CDR3 region has 11 residues. V shed 5 bases and J shed 7 bases, with 6 bases lying between them. Here the CDR3 DNA reads TGTGCCAGCAGTCTCGGGAACATTCAGTACTTC. Translating it yields CASSLGNIQYF.

This chain uses TRBV9 with TRBJ2-7, with TRBD2 as a possible D gene (5 bases). V dropped 3 bases and J dropped 7 bases, with 23 bases sitting between them. Looked up from germline, CDR1 is SGDLS and CDR2 is YYNGEE. The CDR3 length is 16 residues. This CDR3 reads CASSASPRLLSSEQYF. DNA of the CDR3: TGTGCCAGCAGCGCTAGCCCTAGGTTACTCTCGTCAGAGCAGTACTTC.

The chain recombines TRBV7-3 with TRBJ2-1; D not certain. This CDR3 has 12 amino acids. Germline V gene lookup returns CDR1 SGHTA and CDR2 FQGTGA. V dropped 4 bases and J dropped 7 bases, with 8 bases sitting between them. The CDR3 bases are TGTGCCAGCAGCTCCCTTTCGAATGAGCAGTTCTTC. Encoded protein: CASSSLSNEQFF.

The rearrangement uses TRBV4-3 and TRBJ2-6; no definite D call. Trimming removed 1 base from V and 1 base from J, with 5 bases in between. CDR3 length equals 15 residues. Germline V lookup: CDR1 LGHNA, CDR2 YSLEER. The CDR3 here is CASSQGRSGANVLTF. The CDR3 nucleotides read TGCGCCAGCAGCCAAGGGAGATCTGGGGCCAACGTCCTGACTTTC.

V and J are TRBV12-3 or TRBV12-4 and TRBJ1-2; D ambiguous. This CDR3 spans 12 amino acids. V lost 2 bases and J 4 bases, leaving 5 bases between the germline ends. CDR3 region: CASSLFSYGYTF. The CDR3 DNA follows: TGTGCCAGCAGTTTATTCAGCTATGGCTACACCTTC.

The genes are TRBV5-6 and TRBJ2-5; 9 bases are a match to TRBD1. V lost 1 base to trimming and J lost 5 bases; unmatched junction nucleotides: 6. Germline-derived CDR1 and CDR2 are SGHDT and YYEEEE. CDR3 length equals 15 residues. The CDR3 DNA sequence: TGTGCCAGCAGCTTGTATGGACAGGGGATGGAGACCCAGTACTTC. This sequence encodes CASSLYGQGMETQYF. Looking up the rest from reference TRBV5-6 and TRBJ2-5 gives the full variable domain: DAGVTQSPTHLIKTRGQQVTLRCSPKSGHDTVSWYQQALGQGPQFIFQYYEEEERQRGNFPDRFSGHQFPNYSSELNVNALLLGDSALYLCASSLYGQGMETQYFGPGTRLLVL.

The chain is built from TRBV3-1 (or the pseudogene TRBV3-2) and TRBJ1-2; tentatively, D is TRBD1 (5 bases). The germline V and J ends were trimmed by 1 base and 9 bases, with 12 bases remaining between them. Germline CDR1 is LGHDT and CDR2 is YNNKEL (reference sequence). The CDR3 consists of 13 residues. CDR3 in DNA: TGTGCCAGCAGCCAAGGGGGGGTACGGAGCTACACCTTC. The encoded protein is CASSQGGVRSYTF.

A single count supports this clone. The rearrangement links TRBV6-1 to TRBJ2-7; maybe TRBD2 (5 bases). The V and J ends lost 3 bases and 1 base respectively, with 10 bases between them. The germline V gene encodes CDR1 MNHNS and CDR2 SASEGT. CDR3 size: 14 residues. The CDR3 DNA reads as TGTGCCAGCAGTGATCCGACTACTTCCTACGAGCAGTACGTC. Translating gives CASSDPTTSYEQYV.

This chain connects TRBV28 to TRBJ1-1; tentatively, D is TRBD1 (5 bases). CDR1 MDHEN and CDR2 SYDVKM come from the germline V gene. V lost 7 bases to trimming and J lost 2 bases, with 11 bases between them. The CDR3 loop spans 13 amino acids. The CDR3 region has the DNA TGTGCCAGCAATGGGGGGGGAAACACTGAAGCTTTCTTT. It is translated as CASNGGGNTEAFF.

This chain links TRBV19 with TRBJ2-3; 7 positions match TRBD2. The CDR3 is 16 amino acids. J was trimmed by 2 bases and V by 5 bases; bases with no gene match: 10. From germline, CDR1 is LNHDA and CDR2 SQIVND (reference sequence). Here the CDR3 reads CASSSTLGGDTDTQYF. The DNA of the CDR3 is TGTGCCAGTAGTTCCACCTTGGGGGGGGACACAGATACGCAGTATTTT.

The chain carries TRBV21-1 and TRBJ1-1. TRBV21-1 counts as a pseudogene. This CDR3 is built from 17 residues. As DNA, the CDR3 is TGTGCCAGCAGCAAAACGGACCGGGACCGGGGGGACACTGAAGCTTTCTTT. Amino acids: CASSKTDRDRGDTEAFF.

The chain recombines TRBV28 with TRBJ1-1; D gene uncertain. This CDR3 is built from 15 residues. CDR1 MDHEN and CDR2 SYDVKM come from the germline V gene. The V gene lost 4 bases and the J gene lost 5 bases, with 17 bases spanning the gap. The CDR3 nucleotides read TGTGCCAGCAGTTCCCCCTCGAGGATTCAGACTGAAGCTTTCTTT. Its protein product is CASSSPSRIQTEAFF.

This rearrangement joins TRBV11-3 to TRBJ1-1, with D maybe TRBD1 (5 bases). Germline V gene data show CDR1 as SGHNT and CDR2 as YENEEA. Trimming shortened V by 2 bases and J by 4 bases, and 11 bases separated the two germline ends. The CDR3 has 14 residues. The CDR3 is CASSLLVGGTEAFF. The CDR3 nucleotides read TGTGCCAGCAGCTTACTGGTCGGGGGCACTGAAGCTTTCTTT.